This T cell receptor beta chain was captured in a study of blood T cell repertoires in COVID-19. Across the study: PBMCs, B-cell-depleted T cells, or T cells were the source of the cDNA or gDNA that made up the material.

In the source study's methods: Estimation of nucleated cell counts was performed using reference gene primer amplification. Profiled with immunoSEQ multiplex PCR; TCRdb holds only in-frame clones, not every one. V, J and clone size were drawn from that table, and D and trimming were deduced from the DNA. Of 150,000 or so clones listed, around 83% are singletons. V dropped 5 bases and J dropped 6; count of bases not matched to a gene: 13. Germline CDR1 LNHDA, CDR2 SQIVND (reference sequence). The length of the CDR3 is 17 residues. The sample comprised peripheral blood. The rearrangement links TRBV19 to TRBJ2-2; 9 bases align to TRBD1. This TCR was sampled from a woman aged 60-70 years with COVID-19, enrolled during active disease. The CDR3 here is CASSYRGPWLSPGELFF. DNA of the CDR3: TGTGCCAGTAGTTACAGGGGGCCATGGTTATCCCCCGGGGAGCTGTTTTTT.